The clone carrying this T cell receptor (beta chain) was seen many times. Its antigen is not known. Construction of the TCRbeta library involved unique molecular identifiers. TCRdb itself ran the PCR reads through MiXCR, one entry per CDR3 protein. Here the sample spans about 980,000 distinct CDR3 sequences, about 30% being singletons. This sample is part of a study of T-cell reconstitution after alpha-beta-depleted transplantation in children. General study results and limits: Fresh T-cell production supplied most of the T-cell counts and diversity seen one year after transplant. The study reportedly traced alpha-beta T cells about two months after transplant to several hundred expanded graft clones. Some patients showed high day-60 TCRbeta diversity, which derived from surviving recipient T cells and thymic progenitors.

The CDR3 extends over 14 amino acids. The germline gives CDR1 MDHEN, CDR2 SYDVKM. V dropped 2 bases and J dropped 7 bases, with 13 bases sitting between them. This chain joins TRBV28 and TRBJ2-3; D unclear. The source material was PBMCs, mostly from graft donor cells, sampled 360 days after TCRalphabeta/CD19-depleted stem cell transplant. This TCR derives from a boy less than two years old who had a stem cell transplant for SCID, so the T cells may come from the graft donor. The CDR3 DNA is TGTGCCAGCAGTTTAGGACCCCTCGGAAATACGCAGTATTTT. Translation gives CASSLGPLGNTQYF.